This TCR beta chain stems from a study of early T cells in non-severe SARS-CoV-2 infection. Background on the study: Chains from this unsorted whole-blood bulk RNA could not be paired.

Comments on this clonotype: What it recognizes is unknown.

The study, taken as a whole, reports: Matching against VDJdb likely underestimated virus-specific expansions, favoring anti-spike CD8.

Attached unique molecular identifiers marked individual cDNA molecules. TCRdb passed the 5' RACE reads through MiXCR, listing each CDR3 protein once. The sample contains tens of thousands of distinct CDR3 sequences, approximately 10% of which appear only once. The CDR3 runs to 12 residues. Per the germline V gene, CDR1 is GTSNPN and CDR2 is SVGIG (reference sequence). V gave up 5 bases and J gave up 6 bases, with 14 bases separating them. The chain links TRBV30 to TRBJ2-7; D is unclear. The source of this sequence is an adult who was a healthcare worker with PCR-confirmed SARS-CoV-2 infection or an uninfected control (not recorded which). The sequenced sample was whole blood. CDR3 region: CAWGDPQCEQYF. The CDR3 DNA reads as TGTGCCTGGGGAGACCCCCAGTGCGAGCAGTACTTC.